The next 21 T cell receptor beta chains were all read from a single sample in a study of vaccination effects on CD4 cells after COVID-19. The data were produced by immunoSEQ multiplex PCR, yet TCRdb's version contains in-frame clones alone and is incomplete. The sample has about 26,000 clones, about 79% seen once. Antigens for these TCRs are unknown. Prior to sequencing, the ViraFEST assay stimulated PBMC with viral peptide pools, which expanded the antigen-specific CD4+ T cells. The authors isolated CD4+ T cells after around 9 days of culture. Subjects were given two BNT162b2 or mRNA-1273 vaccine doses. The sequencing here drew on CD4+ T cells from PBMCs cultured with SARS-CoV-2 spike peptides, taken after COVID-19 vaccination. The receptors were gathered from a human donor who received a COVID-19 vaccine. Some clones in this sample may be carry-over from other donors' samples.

In nucleotides, the CDR3 is TGTGCCAGCAGCCCGACTCCGGGACAGGGTTCTTACACAGATACGCAGTATTTT. Translation gives CASSPTPGQGSYTDTQYF. The chain couples TRBV9 to TRBJ2-3; 9 nucleotides align to TRBD1. J gave up 2 bases and V 4 bases, and 14 bases lay outside the gene matches. In germline, CDR1 is SGDLS, CDR2 YYNGEE. CDR3 size: 18 residues.

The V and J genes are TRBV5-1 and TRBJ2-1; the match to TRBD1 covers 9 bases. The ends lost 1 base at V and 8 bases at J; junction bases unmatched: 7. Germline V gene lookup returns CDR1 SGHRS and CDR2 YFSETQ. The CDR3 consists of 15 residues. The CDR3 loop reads CASSLIPGDRDEQFF. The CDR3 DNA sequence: TGCGCCAGCAGCTTGATCCCAGGGGACAGGGATGAGCAGTTCTTC.

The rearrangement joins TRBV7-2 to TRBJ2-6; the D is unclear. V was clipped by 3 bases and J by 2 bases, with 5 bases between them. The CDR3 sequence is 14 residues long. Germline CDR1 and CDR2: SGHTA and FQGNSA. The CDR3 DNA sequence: TGTGCCAGCAGCTTTTATCCTGGGGCCAACGTCCTGACTTTC. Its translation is CASSFYPGANVLTF.

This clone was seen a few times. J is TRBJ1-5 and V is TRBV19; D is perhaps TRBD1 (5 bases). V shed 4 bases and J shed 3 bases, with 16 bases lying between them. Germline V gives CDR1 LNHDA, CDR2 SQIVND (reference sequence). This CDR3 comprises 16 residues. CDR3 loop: CASSTIKKGANQPQHF. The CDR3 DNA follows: TGTGCCAGTAGTACGATAAAAAAAGGGGCCAATCAGCCCCAGCATTTT.

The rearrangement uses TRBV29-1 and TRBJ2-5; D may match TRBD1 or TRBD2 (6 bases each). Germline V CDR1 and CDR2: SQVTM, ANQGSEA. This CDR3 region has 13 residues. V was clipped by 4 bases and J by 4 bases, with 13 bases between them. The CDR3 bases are TGCAGCGTTGGATGGGGGGCCGGAGAGACCCAGTACTTC. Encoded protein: CSVGWGAGETQYF.

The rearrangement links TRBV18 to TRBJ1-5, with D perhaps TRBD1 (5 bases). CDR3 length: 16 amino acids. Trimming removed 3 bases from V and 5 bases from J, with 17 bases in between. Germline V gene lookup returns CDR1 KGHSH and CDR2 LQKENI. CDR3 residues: CASSPNGRGFDQPQHF. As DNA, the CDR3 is TGTGCCAGCTCACCTAATGGCCGGGGGTTCGATCAGCCCCAGCATTTT.

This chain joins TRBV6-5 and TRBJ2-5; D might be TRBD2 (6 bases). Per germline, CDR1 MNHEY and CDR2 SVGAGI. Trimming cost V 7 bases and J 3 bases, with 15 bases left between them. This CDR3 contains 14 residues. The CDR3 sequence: CASTKRWGEETQYF. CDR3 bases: TGTGCCAGCACCAAGAGGTGGGGGGAAGAGACCCAGTACTTC.

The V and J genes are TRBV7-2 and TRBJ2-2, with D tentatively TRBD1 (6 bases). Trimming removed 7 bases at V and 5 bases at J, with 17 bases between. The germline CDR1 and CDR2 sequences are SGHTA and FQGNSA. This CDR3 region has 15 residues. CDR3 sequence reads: CASIPPGTRTGELFF. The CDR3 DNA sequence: TGTGCCAGCATCCCCCCCGGGACACGAACCGGGGAGCTGTTTTTT. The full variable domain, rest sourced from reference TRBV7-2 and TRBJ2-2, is GAGVSQSPSNKVTEKGKDVELRCDPISGHTALYWYRQSLGQGLEFLIYFQGNSAPDKSGLPSDRFSAERTGGSVSTLTIQRTQQEDSAVYLCASIPPGTRTGELFFGEGSRLTVL.

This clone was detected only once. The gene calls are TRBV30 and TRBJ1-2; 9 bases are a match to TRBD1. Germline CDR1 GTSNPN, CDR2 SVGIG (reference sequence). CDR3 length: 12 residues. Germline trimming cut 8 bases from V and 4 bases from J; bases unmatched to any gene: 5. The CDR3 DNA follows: TGTGCCCGGGGGGACAGGGCCTATGGCTACACCTTC. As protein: CARGDRAYGYTF. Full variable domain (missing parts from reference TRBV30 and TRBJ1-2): SQTIHQWPATLVQPVGSPLSLECTVEGTSNPNLYWYRQAAGRGLQLLFYSVGIGQISSEVPQNLSASRPQDRQFILSSKKLLLSDSGFYLCARGDRAYGYTFGSGTRLTVV.

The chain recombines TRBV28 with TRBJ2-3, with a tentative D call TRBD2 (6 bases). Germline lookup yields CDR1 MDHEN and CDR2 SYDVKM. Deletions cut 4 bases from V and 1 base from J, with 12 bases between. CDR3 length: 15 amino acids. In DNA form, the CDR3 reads TGTGCCAGCAGTTCACCGGGACTCGGCACAGATACGCAGTATTTT. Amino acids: CASSSPGLGTDTQYF.

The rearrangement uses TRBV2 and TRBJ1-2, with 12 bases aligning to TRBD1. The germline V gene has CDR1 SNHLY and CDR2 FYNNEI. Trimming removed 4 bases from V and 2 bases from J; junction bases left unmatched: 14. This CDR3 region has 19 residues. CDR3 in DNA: TGTGCCAGCAGTGGGGGACTCGGGACAGGGGGCGGAAAGAACTATGGCTACACCTTC. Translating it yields CASSGGLGTGGGKNYGYTF.

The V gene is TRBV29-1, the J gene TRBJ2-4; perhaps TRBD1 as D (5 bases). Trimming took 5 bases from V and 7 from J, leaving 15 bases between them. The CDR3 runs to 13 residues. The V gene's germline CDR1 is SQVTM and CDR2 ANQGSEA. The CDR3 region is CSVNQGIRNIQYF. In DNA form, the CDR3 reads TGCAGCGTTAACCAGGGTATCCGGAACATTCAGTACTTC.

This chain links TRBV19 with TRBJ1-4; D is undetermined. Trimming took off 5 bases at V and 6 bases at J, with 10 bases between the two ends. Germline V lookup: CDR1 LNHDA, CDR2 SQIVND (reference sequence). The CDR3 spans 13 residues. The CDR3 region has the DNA TGTGCCAGTAGTCCCACCCCATATGAAAAACTGTTTTTT. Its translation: CASSPTPYEKLFF.

This chain's CDR3 is CASSPSWAANSPLHF. The CDR3, as DNA: TGTGCCAGCAGTCCCAGTTGGGCGGCAAATTCACCCCTCCACTTT. The chain is built from TRBV27 and TRBJ1-6; no reliable D call. Germline lookup yields CDR1 MNHEY and CDR2 SMNVEV (reference sequence). The CDR3 consists of 15 residues. Trimming stripped 5 bases from V and 7 bases from J, with 15 bases between.

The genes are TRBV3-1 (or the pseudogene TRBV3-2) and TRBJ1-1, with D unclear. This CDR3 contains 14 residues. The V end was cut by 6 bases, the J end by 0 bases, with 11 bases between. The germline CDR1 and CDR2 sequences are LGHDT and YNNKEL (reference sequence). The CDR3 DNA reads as TGTGCCAGCAGGTTCCACGGATTGAACACTGAAGCTTTCTTT. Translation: CASRFHGLNTEAFF.

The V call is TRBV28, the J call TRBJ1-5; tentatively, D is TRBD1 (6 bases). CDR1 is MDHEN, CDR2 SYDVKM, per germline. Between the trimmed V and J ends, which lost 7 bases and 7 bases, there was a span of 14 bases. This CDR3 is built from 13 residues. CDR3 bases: TGTGCCAGCACCTGGGGGGCGGCACAGCCCCAGCATTTT. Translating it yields CASTWGAAQPQHF.

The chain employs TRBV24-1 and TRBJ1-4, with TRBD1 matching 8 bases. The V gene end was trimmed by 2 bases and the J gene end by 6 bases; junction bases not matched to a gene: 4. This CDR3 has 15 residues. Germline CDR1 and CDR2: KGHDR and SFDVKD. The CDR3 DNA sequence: TGTGCCACCAGTGATTCCCAGGGGGCGCATGAAAAACTGTTTTTT. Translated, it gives CATSDSQGAHEKLFF.

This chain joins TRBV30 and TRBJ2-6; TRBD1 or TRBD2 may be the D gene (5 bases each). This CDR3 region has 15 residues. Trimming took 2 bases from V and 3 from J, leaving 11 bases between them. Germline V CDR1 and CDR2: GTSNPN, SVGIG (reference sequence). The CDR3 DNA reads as TGTGCCTGGAGTATATCAGGGAGTGGGGCCAACGTCCTGACTTTC. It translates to CAWSISGSGANVLTF.

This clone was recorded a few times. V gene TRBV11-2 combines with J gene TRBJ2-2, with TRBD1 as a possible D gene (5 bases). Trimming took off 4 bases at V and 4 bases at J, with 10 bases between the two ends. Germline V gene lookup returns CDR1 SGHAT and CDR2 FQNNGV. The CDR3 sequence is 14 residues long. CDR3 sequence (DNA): TGTGCCAGCAGCTCCCAGGGTTCCACCGGGGAGCTGTTTTTT. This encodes CASSSQGSTGELFF.

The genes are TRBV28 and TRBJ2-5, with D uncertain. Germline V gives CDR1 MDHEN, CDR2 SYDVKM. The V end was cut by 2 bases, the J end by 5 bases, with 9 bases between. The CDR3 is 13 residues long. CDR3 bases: TGTGCCAGCAGTTTAGCGTCCCTTGAGACCCAGTACTTC. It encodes CASSLASLETQYF. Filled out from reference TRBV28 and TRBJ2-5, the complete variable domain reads DVKVTQSSRYLVKRTGEKVFLECVQDMDHENMFWYRQDPGLGLRLIYFSYDVKMKEKGDIPEGYSVSREKKERFSLILESASTNQTSMYLCASSLASLETQYFGPGTRLLVL.

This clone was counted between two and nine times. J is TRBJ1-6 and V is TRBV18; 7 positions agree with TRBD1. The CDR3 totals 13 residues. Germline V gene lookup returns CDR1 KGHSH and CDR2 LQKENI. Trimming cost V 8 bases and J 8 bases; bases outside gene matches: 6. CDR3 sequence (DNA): TGTGCCAGCGCCCAGGGGGGGGATTCACCCCTCCACTTT. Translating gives CASAQGGDSPLHF.